Sequencing of this T cell receptor (beta chain) was carried out in a study of response to subunit inactivated influenza vaccine. Overall study findings and caveats: The authors offered the suggestion that each seasonal influenza vaccination recruits few new T cells.

This CDR3 comprises 14 residues. V was clipped by 5 bases and J by 4 bases, with 12 bases between them. Germline V gives CDR1 SEHNR, CDR2 FQNEAQ (reference sequence). This clonotype was counted only a few times. Its antigen remains unknown. TCRdb re-called the RT-PCR reads through MiXCR, storing one row per CDR3 protein. The data contain under 850,000 distinct CDR3 sequences, approximately 18% of them seen just once; the ten biggest clones take up approximately 11%. This sample comprised PBMCs from blood, obtained 5 to 6 days after vaccination. The TCR sequence derives from a man aged 45-65 years who received an inactivated influenza vaccine. The chain has TRBV7-9 and TRBJ1-5, with D maybe TRBD1 (5 bases). CDR3 in amino acids: CASSGEGINQPQHF. CDR3 DNA sequence: TGTGCCAGCAGCGGAGAGGGGATAAATCAGCCCCAGCATTTT.